Included here is one T cell receptor (beta chain) sequence, with context. Antigen: not known. The CDR3 sequence is 16 residues long. Germline V gene sequence: CDR1 LNHNV, CDR2 YYDKDF (reference sequence). The V end was cut by 0 bases, the J end by 5 bases, with 16 bases between. The entry originates in a study of cytomegalovirus exposure and HLA in healthy donors. Overall study context: Caucasian-associated ancestry cluster membership applied to about four fifths of a few hundred genotyped donors.

The PCR employed 60 Vbeta primers together with 13 Jbeta primers. This table comes from immunoSEQ multiplex PCR, and its TCRdb copy is limited to in-frame clones, with some not included. This sample's table has about 140,000 clones. Study results and caveats: The majority of TCR sequences were rare, yet some public TCRs appeared in many donors. Follow-up analysis found HLA locus-dependent TCR association rates, highest for DRB1 and lowest for HLA-C. Apart from CMV serostatus, no immune exposure information was available.

Sequencing used PBMCs. The TCR was taken from a male donor in good health and CMV-seronegative. The gene calls are TRBV15 and TRBJ1-1, with D possibly matching TRBD1 (5 bases). CDR3 bases: TGTGCCACCAGCAGAGATCGTGTGTGGGGCCTAACTGAAGCTTTCTTT. It yields the protein CATSRDRVWGLTEAFF.